The 9 T cell receptor beta chains in this list originate from one sample, sequenced in a study of human T cells and chemical hapten exposure. TCRdb used MiXCR to reprocess the RACE reads, holding one entry per CDR3 protein. The sample holds nearly 350,000 distinct CDR3 sequences, about 7% seen once. The time point was: patch test 1, 2 weeks after DPC sensitization. The sample's treatment: therapeutic diphenylcyclopropenone sensitization with weekly scalp DPC. This specimen consisted of whole blood, obtained in connection with sensitization to the hapten diphenylcyclopropenone (DPC). These receptor sequences come from a woman between 18 and 29 years old with alopecia areata. Some clones in this sample may be carry-over from other donors' samples.

Comments on this clonotype: This may come from a read error, since a much larger clone is one base off. The V call is TRBV14, the J call TRBJ2-1; tentative D call: TRBD2 (6 bases). This CDR3 contains 16 residues. CDR1 and CDR2 from the germline V gene are SGHDN and FVKESK. The CDR3 sequence: CDSSQDPGDSYNEQFF. The CDR3 DNA is TGTGACAGCAGCCAAGACCCGGGGGACTCCTACAATGAGCAGTTCTTC.

This clonotype was found a few times. The gene calls are TRBV4-1 and TRBJ1-1; unclear D gene. This CDR3 has 14 amino acids. The germline gives CDR1 MGHRA, CDR2 YSYEKL. V lost 1 base and J lost 6, with 12 bases in between. As DNA, the CDR3 is TGCGCCAGCAGCCAAGGATATATCACCTCTGAAGCTTTCTTT. Its protein is CASSQGYITSEAFF.

This clonotype was detected many times. CDR3 loop: CAISEPADTQYF. In nucleotides, the CDR3 is TGTGCCATCAGTGAGCCGGCAGATACGCAGTATTTT. The rearrangement links TRBV10-3 to TRBJ2-3; D gene uncertain. Germline CDR1 and CDR2: ENHRY and SYGVKD. There are 12 residues in the CDR3. The V end was cut by 2 bases, the J end by 4 bases, with 4 bases between.

This clonotype was recorded at least ten times. The chain couples TRBV29-1 to TRBJ2-7, with TRBD1 matching over 7 bases. Germline V gives CDR1 SQVTM, CDR2 ANQGSEA. The CDR3 spans 12 residues. The J segment lost 6 bases and the V segment lost 8 bases, leaving 10 bases of the junction unmatched. CDR3 in DNA: TGCAGCTACAAAGGGGGCGCAGGCGAGCAGTACTTC. It yields the protein CSYKGGAGEQYF.

This clonotype was observed a few times. J is TRBJ1-4 and V is TRBV2; tentatively, D is TRBD1 (5 bases). Germline CDR1 SNHLY, CDR2 FYNNEI. The ends were cut back, 6 bases at V and 5 bases at J, with 19 bases in the middle. The CDR3 runs to 16 residues. CDR3 in DNA: TGTGCCAGCAGACACACTCGGGACGGTTCCAATGAAAAACTGTTTTTT. This codes for CASRHTRDGSNEKLFF.

The chain couples TRBV5-6 to TRBJ1-1; D is unclear. V gave up 5 bases and J gave up 3 bases, with 8 bases separating them. Per germline, CDR1 SGHDT and CDR2 YYEEEE. The CDR3 is made up of 12 amino acids. The CDR3 region has the DNA TGTGCCAGCAGGGTTGGGGACACTGAAGCTTTCTTT. This gives the protein CASRVGDTEAFF.

Only a few counts were recorded for this clonotype. The chain carries TRBV4-1 and TRBJ1-1; D remains ambiguous. The germline CDR1 and CDR2 sequences are MGHRA and YSYEKL. This CDR3 has 15 residues. V lost 0 bases and J lost 0, with 8 bases in between. The CDR3 sequence is CASSQEDNLNTEAFF. CDR3 in DNA: TGCGCCAGCAGCCAAGAAGACAACCTGAACACTGAAGCTTTCTTT.

This rearrangement joins TRBV6-1 to TRBJ1-4; 7 nucleotides align to TRBD1. Germline V lookup: CDR1 MNHNS, CDR2 SASEGT. V was pared by 7 bases and J by 3 bases, with 8 bases of the junction left unmatched. The CDR3 contains 15 residues. CDR3 in amino acids: CASKRTGDSNEKLFF. For the CDR3, the DNA is TGTGCCAGCAAGCGAACAGGGGATTCTAATGAAAAACTGTTTTTT.

This clonotype showed up many times. The V and J genes are TRBV24-1 and TRBJ2-4; 7 positions agree with TRBD1. Germline lookup yields CDR1 KGHDR and CDR2 SFDVKD. The CDR3 is 13 amino acids. V lost 4 bases and J lost 6; bases outside the gene matches: 2. The CDR3 spells CATSDRDRNIQYF. In DNA form, the CDR3 reads TGTGCCACCAGTGACCGGGACAGAAACATTCAGTACTTC.